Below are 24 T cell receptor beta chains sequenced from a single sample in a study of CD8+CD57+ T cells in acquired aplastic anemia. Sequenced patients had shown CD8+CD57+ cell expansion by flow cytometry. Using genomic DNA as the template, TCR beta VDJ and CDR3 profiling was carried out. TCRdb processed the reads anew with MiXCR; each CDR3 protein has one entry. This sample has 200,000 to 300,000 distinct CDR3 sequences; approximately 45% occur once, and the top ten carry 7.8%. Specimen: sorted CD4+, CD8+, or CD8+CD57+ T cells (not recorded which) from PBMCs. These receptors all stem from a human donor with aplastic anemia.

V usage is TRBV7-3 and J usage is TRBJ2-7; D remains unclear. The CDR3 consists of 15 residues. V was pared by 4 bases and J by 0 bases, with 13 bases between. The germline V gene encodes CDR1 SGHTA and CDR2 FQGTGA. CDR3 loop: CASSSLDGLSYEQYF. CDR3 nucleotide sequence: TGTGCCAGCAGCTCCCTGGACGGCCTCTCCTACGAGCAGTACTTC.

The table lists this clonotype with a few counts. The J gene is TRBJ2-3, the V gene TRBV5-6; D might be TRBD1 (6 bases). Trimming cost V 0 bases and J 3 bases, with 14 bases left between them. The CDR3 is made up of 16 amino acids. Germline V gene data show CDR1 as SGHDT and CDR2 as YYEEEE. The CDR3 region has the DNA TGTGCCAGCAGCTTGGGTGCGGCAGGGGAGACAGATACGCAGTATTTT. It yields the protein CASSLGAAGETDTQYF.

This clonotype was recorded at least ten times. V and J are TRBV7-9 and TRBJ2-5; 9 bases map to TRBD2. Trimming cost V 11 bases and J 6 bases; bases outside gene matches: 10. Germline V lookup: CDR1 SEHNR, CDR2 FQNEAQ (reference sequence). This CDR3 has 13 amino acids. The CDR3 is CAGGAGGPQTQYF. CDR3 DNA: TGTGCCGGCGGGGCGGGAGGGCCTCAGACCCAGTACTTC. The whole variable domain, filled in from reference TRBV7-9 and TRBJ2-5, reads DTGVSQNPRHKITKRGQNVTFRCDPISEHNRLYWYRQTLGQGPEFLTYFQNEAQLEKSRLLSDRFSAERPKGSFSTLEIQRTEQGDSAMYLCAGGAGGPQTQYFGPGTRLLVL.

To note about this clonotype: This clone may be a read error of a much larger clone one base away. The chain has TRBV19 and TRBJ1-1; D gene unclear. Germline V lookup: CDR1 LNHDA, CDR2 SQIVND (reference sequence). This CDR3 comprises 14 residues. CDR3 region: CASSLGRSNIEAFF. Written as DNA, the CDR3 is TGTGCCAGTAGTTTGGGCAGATCGAACATTGAAGCTTTCTTT.

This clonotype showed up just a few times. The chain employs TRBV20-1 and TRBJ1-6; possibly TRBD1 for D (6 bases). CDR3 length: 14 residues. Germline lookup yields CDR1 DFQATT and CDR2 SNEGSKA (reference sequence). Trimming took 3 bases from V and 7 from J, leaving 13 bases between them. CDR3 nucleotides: TGCAGTGCTAGGTCTGGGGGGCCAAATTCACCCCTCCACTTT. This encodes CSARSGGPNSPLHF.

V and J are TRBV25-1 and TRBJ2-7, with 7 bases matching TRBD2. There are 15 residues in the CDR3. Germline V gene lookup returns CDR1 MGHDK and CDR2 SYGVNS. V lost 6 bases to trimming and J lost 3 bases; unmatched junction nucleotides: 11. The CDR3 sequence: CASSQEVGGNYEQYF. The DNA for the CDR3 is TGTGCCAGCAGCCAAGAAGTGGGGGGGAACTACGAGCAGTACTTC.

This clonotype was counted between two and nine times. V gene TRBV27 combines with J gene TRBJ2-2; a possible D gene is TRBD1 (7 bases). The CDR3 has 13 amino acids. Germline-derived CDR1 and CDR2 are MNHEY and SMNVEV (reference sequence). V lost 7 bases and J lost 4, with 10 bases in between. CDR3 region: CASNRGGTGELFF. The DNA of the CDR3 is TGTGCCAGCAACAGGGGAGGCACCGGGGAGCTGTTTTTT.

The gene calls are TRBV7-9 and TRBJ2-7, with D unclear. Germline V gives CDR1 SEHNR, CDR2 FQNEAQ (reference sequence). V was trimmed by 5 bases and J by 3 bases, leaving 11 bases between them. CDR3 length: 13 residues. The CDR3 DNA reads TGTGCCAGCAGCCCCAGCCAATACTACGAGCAGTACTTC. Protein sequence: CASSPSQYYEQYF.

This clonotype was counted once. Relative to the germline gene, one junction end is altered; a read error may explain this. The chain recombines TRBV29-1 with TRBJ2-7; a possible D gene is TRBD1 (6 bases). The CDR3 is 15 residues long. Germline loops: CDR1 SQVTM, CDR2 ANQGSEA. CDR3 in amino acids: CIVEPGGAGSYERYF. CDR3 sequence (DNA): TGCATCGTTGAGCCTGGGGGCGCTGGGTCCTACGAGCGGTACTTC.

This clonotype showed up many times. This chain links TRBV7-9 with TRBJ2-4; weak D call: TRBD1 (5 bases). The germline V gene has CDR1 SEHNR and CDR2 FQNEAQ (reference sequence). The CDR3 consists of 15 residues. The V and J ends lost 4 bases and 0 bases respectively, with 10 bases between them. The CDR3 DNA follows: TGTGCCAGCAGCTCGCCGACAGTAGCCAAAAACATTCAGTACTTC. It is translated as CASSSPTVAKNIQYF.

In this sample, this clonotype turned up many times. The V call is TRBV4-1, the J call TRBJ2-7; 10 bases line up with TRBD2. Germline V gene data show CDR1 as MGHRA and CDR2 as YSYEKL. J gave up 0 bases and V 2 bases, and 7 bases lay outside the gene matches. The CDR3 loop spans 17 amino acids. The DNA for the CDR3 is TGCGCCAGCAGCCAAACTTGGACTAGCGGTAGCTCCTACGAGCAGTACTTC. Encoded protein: CASSQTWTSGSSYEQYF.

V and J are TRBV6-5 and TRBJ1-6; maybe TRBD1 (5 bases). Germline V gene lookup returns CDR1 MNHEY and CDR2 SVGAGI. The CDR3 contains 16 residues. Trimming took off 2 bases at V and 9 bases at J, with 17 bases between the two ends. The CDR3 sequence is CASSYDLGQGSSPLHF. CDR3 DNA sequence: TGTGCCAGCAGTTACGATTTAGGGCAGGGTAGTTCACCCCTCCACTTT.

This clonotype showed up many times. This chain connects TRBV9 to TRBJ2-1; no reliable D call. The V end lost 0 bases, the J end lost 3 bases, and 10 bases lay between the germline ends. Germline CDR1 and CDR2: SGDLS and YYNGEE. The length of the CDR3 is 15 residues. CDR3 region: CASSVERGVYNEQFF. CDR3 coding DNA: TGTGCCAGCAGCGTAGAACGCGGAGTCTACAATGAGCAGTTCTTC.

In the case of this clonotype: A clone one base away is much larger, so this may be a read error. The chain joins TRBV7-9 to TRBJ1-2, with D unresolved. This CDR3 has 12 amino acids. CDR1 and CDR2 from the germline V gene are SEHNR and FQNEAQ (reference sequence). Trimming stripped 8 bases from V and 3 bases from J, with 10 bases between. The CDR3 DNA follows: TGTGCCAGCGGCAAGGGAGACTATGGCTACACCTTC. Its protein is CASGKGDYGYTF.

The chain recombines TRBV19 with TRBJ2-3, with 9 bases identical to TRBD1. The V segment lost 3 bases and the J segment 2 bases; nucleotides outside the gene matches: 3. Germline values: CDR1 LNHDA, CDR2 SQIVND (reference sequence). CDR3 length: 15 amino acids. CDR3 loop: CASSIGTGITDTQYF. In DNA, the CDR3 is TGTGCCAGTAGTATCGGGACAGGGATCACAGATACGCAGTATTTT.

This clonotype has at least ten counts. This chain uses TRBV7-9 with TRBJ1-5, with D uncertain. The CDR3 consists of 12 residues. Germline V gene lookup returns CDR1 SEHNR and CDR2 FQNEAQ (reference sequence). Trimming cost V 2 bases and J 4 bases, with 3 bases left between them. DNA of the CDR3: TGTGCCAGCAGCTTACAAAATCAGCCCCAGCATTTT. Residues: CASSLQNQPQHF.

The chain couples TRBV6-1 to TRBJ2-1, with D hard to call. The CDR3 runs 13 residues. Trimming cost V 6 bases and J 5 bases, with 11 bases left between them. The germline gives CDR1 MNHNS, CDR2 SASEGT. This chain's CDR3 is CASREIADNEQFF. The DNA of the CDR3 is TGTGCCAGCAGAGAAATTGCGGACAATGAGCAGTTCTTC.

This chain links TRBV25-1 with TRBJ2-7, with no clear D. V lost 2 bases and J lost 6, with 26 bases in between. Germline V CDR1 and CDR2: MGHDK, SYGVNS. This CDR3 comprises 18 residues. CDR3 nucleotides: TGTGCCAGCAGTGAAAGTCTCCCCCTGCGGTCCATGACTTCCGAGCAGTACTTC. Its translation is CASSESLPLRSMTSEQYF.

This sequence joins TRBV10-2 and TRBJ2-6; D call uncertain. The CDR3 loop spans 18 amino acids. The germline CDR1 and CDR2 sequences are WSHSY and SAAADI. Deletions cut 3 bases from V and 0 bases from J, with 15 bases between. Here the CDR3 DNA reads TGCGCCAGCAGTGAAAGGGCGCGGCTGTGCTCTGGGGCCAACGTCCTGACTTTC. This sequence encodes CASSERARLCSGANVLTF.

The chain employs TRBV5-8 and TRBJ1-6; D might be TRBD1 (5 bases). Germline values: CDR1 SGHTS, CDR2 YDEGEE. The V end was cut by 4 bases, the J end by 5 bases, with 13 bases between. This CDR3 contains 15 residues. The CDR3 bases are TGTGCCAGCAGCCCCCTCAGGGCCAATAATTCACCCCTCCACTTT. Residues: CASSPLRANNSPLHF.

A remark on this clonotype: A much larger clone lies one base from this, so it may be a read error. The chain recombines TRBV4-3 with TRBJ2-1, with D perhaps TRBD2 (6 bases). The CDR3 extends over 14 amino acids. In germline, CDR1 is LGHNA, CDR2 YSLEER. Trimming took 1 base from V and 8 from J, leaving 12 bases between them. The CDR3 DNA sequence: TGCGCCAGCAGCCAAGGTCGGGGGAACTATGAGCAGTTCTTC. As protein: CASSQGRGNYEQFF.

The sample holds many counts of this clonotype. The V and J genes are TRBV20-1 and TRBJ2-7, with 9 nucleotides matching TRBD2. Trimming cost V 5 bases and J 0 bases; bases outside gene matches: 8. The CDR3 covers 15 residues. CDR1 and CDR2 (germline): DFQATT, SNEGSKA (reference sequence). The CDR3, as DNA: TGCAGTGCTTTAGCGGGAGAGAGAATCTCCTACGAGCAGTACTTC. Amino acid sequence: CSALAGERISYEQYF.

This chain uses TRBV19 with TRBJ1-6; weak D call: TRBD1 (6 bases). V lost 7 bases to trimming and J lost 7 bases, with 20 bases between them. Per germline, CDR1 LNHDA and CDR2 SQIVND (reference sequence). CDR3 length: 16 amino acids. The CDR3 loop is CASNNGTPDQNSPLHF. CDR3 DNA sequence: TGTGCCAGTAATAACGGGACACCCGACCAAAATTCACCCCTCCACTTT.

This CDR3 is CAISPGAGSNQPQHF. As DNA, the CDR3 is TGTGCCATCAGCCCTGGGGCGGGATCCAATCAGCCCCAGCATTTT. The V call is TRBV10-3, the J call TRBJ1-5; a possible D gene is TRBD1 (5 bases). CDR3 length equals 15 residues. The germline V and J ends were trimmed by 6 bases and 3 bases, with 15 bases remaining between them. In germline, CDR1 is ENHRY, CDR2 SYGVKD.